Sequencing of this T cell receptor (beta chain) was carried out in a study of graft-versus-host responses after intestinal transplantation (dated by TCRdb to about 2021). Describing the broader study: Recipients received multivisceral, liver-intestinal, or isolated intestinal transplants. All recipients received anti-thymocyte globulin induction followed by maintenance tacrolimus and steroids for around three years. After intestinal transplantation, graft-versus-host and host-versus-graft alloreactive T cell clones were followed in the graft, circulation and bone marrow using bulk TCR-beta CDR3 sequencing. To identify alloreactive clones, pre-transplant mixed lymphocyte reaction products were sequenced and compared with unstimulated pre-transplant donor and recipient T cells. The cohort enrolled about two dozen intestinal transplant recipients, one of whom was a retransplant, and a few patients without pretransplant specimens were excluded. A peak of at least 4% donor T cells among recipient peripheral blood mononuclear cells was the definition used for donor T cell macrochimerism. Samples from a few later patients were sequenced in-house on an Illumina MiSeq with MiXCR processing rather than by the commercial service. The paper's findings and limits, for the study overall: The relatively low number and heterogeneity of intestinal transplant patients limited the conclusions. Early after transplant, declines in HvG clones were associated with peak levels of circulating GvH clones. GvH clones turned up in recipient bone marrow, with some appearing earlier in ileal mucosa or blood, a pattern consistent with an intestinal mucosal origin. High GvH to HvG T cell clonal ratios were observed in the allografts of patients with donor T cell macrochimerism.

The time point label here, explained by the study, means: cells obtained before transplantation from donor or recipient. CD3+CD4+ and CD3+CD8+ populations were FACS-sorted from unstimulated pre-transplant donor and recipient cells taken from spleen or lymph nodes. The CDR3 covers 16 residues, taking in both the cysteine and the phenylalanine. This entry keeps only the CDR3 DNA: 48 bases, framed from base 1. Sequences MDHEN (CDR1) and SYDVKM (CDR2) are obtained from the germline V gene. Trimming at the junction amounts to 6 bases on V and 0 bases on J, and the germline ends lie 14 bases apart. On this clone itself: What this receptor recognizes is not known. It has no much larger one-base neighbor in the sample; base qualities were not kept.

Library preparation used the immunoSEQ multiplex PCR assay. For most patients, genomic DNA was isolated using the Qiagen DNeasy Blood and Tissue Kit and was shipped frozen to Adaptive Biotechnologies for TCR sequencing. Adaptive Biotechnologies carried out high-throughput TCR-beta CDR3 sequencing of genomic DNA for most patients. In the paper's pipeline: Adaptive's ImmunoSEQ software supplied the TCR sequencing data for under 20 patients, while MiXCR and VDJtools were used to process a few other patients. To correct CD4 versus CD8 sorting errors, any sequence found in both subsets at a frequency ratio below 5:1 was removed. Because the origin of CDR3 nucleotide sequences shared between donor and recipient could not be assigned, those sequences were removed. To be classed as alloreactive, a clone needed at least 2-fold expansion over unstimulated cells and a minimum CFSE-low frequency of 0.002% (template counts) or 0.001% (read counts). A clone was considered mappable if detected in the sequenced pre-transplant spleen, lymph node, or MLR CFSE-low populations of the donor or recipient. The cumulative frequency of alloreactive clones was calculated as a percentage of all sequences, weighted by copy number. TCRdb carries this immuneACCESS record with in-frame sequences only. Its versions omit some clonotypes, under half of them owing to an unresolved V gene in the studies checked, with the rest unexplained. Clone size and V and J calls were adopted from that table, with D and trimming inferred from the DNA. Here the sample has fewer than 85,000 clones; approximately 84% occur a single time. 0.35% to 0.4% of the sample goes to the ten largest clones.

The V and J genes are TRBV28 and TRBJ2-2; TRBD2 is perhaps the D gene, given 6 matching bases. The source is a human donor who was the organ donor for an intestinal transplant. The sequenced sample was unstimulated CD4+ T cells sorted from spleen or lymph node cells, obtained before transplant. The nucleotides are TGTGCCAGCAGCACTTTCGGGACTTCGAACACCGGGGAGCTGTTTTTT. This is translated as CASSTFGTSNTGELFF. The CDR3 plus the reference TRBV28 and TRBJ2-2 genes for the other parts give the full variable domain: DVKVTQSSRYLVKRTGEKVFLECVQDMDHENMFWYRQDPGLGLRLIYFSYDVKMKEKGDIPEGYSVSREKKERFSLILESASTNQTSMYLCASSTFGTSNTGELFFGEGSRLTVL.